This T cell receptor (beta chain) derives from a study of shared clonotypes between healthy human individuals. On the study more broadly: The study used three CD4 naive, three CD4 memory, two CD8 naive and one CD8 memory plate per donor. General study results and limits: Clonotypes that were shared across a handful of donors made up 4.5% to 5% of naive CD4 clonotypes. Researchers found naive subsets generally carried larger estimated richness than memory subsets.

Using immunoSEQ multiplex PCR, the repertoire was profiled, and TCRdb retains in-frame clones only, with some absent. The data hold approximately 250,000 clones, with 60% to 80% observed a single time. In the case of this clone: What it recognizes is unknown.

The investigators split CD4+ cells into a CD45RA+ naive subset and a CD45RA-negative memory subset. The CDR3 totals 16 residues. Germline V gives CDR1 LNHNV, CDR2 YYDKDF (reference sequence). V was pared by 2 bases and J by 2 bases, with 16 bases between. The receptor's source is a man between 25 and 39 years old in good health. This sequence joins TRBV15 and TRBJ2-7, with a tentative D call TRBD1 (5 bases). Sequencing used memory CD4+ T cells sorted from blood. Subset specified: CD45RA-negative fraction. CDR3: CATSRSSTGLPYEQYF. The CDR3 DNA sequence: TGTGCCACCAGCAGATCAAGTACAGGTTTACCCTACGAGCAGTACTTC.